This T cell receptor beta chain originates from a study of blood T cells in healthy people across ages (dated by TCRdb to between 2014 and 2017). Broadly, across the study: In model experiments, roughly one uniquely barcoded TCR beta cDNA molecule per two T cells was captured by template switching. To track age-related changes in TCR beta repertoire diversity, the study relied on deep sequencing normalized with unique cDNA molecular identifiers. The donors were divided into four age groups: young (average around 17 years), middle-aged (about 40), aged (approximately 64) and long-lived (around 87). Donors of different ages were randomly distributed across sequencing lanes to avoid experimental bias. For two donors (one aged 18 to 29 and one aged 80 or older), the study analyzed two additional independent replicas of 1 million unique cDNA reads from the same blood draw. Beyond this particular receptor, the publication reports: Estimates of total diversity based on one million sequenced T cells were regarded as lower bounds and as underestimates. Because donor CMV infection status was unknown, age-related changes in expanded clonotypes were potentially confounded. Observed TCR beta diversity correlated strongly with the percentage of naive T cells measured by flow cytometry. Because profiling used bulk unsorted PBMCs, naive and antigen-experienced compartments could not be compared conclusively. As age increased, observed TCR beta diversity per million T cells dropped in a roughly linear way, and a significant reduction was already evident by age around 41. Compared with the aged group, the long-lived group had more naive CD4+ T cells, fewer expanded clones and increased TCR diversity, suggesting age selection.

Libraries were prepared through 5' RACE. Instrument used: Illumina HiSeq 2500. A second PCR of about 6 to 12 cycles was run with a J-beta primer mix and a sample-barcoded 5' primer. Each TCR beta cDNA molecule received a unique molecular identifier from a template-switch 5' adaptor carrying 12 random nucleotides. Each sample yielded at least 2.5 million CDR3-containing paired-end reads. First-strand cDNA was synthesized from all RNA with the Mint cDNA synthesis kit, primed by a TRBC-specific oligonucleotide. Following uracil-DNA glycosylase treatment, all cDNA underwent a first 18-cycle PCR with the universal primers M1SS and BC2_uni_R. The original pipeline was this. For normalization, 1 million high-quality reads were randomly selected from each sample, with every read carrying a distinct molecular identifier. Instead of being binned into consensus sequences, reads with shared molecular identifiers were discarded. MiTCR, with a Q25 quality threshold and the strictest error-elimination algorithm, was used for CDR3 identification, clonotype clustering and error correction. A nonparametric unseen species model using Euler transformation provided a lower-bound estimate of total TCR beta diversity. TCRdb passed the public sequencing reads through fastp at Q25 and MiXCR, retaining productive beta sequences. Identical CDR3 proteins give one entry, which carries the most common genes and DNA. These V and J calls derive from TCRdb rather than the authors' analysis. In this sample the table shows roughly 830,000 distinct CDR3 sequences, about 59% of which occur a single time. The ten top clones hold roughly 25% of the sample.

The donors were a few dozen Caucasian individuals from Russia, aged about 6 to 100 years, who were systemically healthy. Ten milliliters of peripheral blood were drawn from each donor into EDTA-treated Vacutainer tubes. Ficoll-Paque density-gradient centrifugation was used to isolate PBMCs, with at least 7 million per sample. Total RNA was extracted from PBMCs with Trizol reagent, with at least 5.5 micrograms obtained per sample. For every donor, an aliquot of PBMCs went through flow cytometry to measure the percentages of naive CD45RAhigh/CD27high T cells. Details on this clonotype: Its antigen has not been determined. Base qualities are missing; no much larger clone stands one base away.

Counted from cysteine to phenylalanine, this CDR3 has 13 amino acids. The only DNA kept is the CDR3, 39 bases in frame from the first base. Based on the germline V gene (reference sequence), the CDR1 and CDR2 sequences are LGHDT and YNNKEL. Cut back by 0 bases and 11 bases, the V and J ends lie 13 bases apart. The chain is encoded by TRBV3-1 joined to TRBJ2-5; no D gene is confidently identified. Sequences were obtained from blood. The sequence derives from a man aged 25-45 years in good health. For the CDR3, the sequence is CASSQDFRRRQYF. The DNA sequence is TGTGCCAGCAGCCAAGATTTCCGCCGAAGGCAGTACTTC.